This TCR beta chain emerged from a study of OX40 agonist ivuxolimab in advanced cancers. Study overall: Age averaged about 66 years (range roughly 23 to 79), and around 78% were male. A history of anti-PD-1, anti-PD-L1 or anti-CTLA-4 therapy was acceptable, and over 35% had some. Study conclusions and caveats: The authors also found low normalized T-cell clonal expansion in some nonresponders. On average, CD8+ T cells had more expanded clones than CD4+.

This clone was detected only once. Its antigen is not known. Between the trimmed V and J ends, which lost 4 bases and 5 bases, there was a span of 15 bases. The CDR3 extends over 14 amino acids. CDR1 is SGHRS and CDR2 is YFSETQ in the germline V gene. Sequencing was performed with immunoSEQ multiplex PCR; in TCRdb, only in-frame clones are kept and a portion is missing. Among 45,000 to 60,000 clones listed, approximately 87% were seen once. The sequence derives from an adult with an advanced solid tumor such as melanoma, head and neck, liver or kidney cancer. The chain employs TRBV5-1 and TRBJ1-1; D gene uncertain. Specimen: CD4+ or CD8+ T cells sorted from blood, collected in a trial of the OX40 agonist ivuxolimab. CDR3 nucleotides: TGCGCCAGCAGCCGCAGCTGGGCAAGTACTGAAGCTTTCTTT. The encoded protein is CASSRSWASTEAFF.